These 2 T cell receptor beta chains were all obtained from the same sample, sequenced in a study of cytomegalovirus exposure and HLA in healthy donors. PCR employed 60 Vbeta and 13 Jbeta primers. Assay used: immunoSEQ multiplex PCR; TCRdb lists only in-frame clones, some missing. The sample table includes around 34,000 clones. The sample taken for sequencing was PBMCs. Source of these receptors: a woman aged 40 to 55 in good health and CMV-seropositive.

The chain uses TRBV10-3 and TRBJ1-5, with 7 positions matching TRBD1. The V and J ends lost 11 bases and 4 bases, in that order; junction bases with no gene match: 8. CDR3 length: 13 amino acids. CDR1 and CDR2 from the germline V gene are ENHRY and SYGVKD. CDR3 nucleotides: TGTGCCTCCTCCGGGACAGATAATCAGCCCCAGCATTTT. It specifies CASSGTDNQPQHF.

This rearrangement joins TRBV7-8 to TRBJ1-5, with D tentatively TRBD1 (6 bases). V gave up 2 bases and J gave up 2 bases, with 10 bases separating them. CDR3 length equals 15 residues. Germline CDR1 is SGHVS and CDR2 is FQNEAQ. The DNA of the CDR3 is TGTGCCAGCAGCTTACAGGGGTTGGGCAATCAGCCCCAGCATTTT. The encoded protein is CASSLQGLGNQPQHF.